The entry that follows covers one T cell receptor beta chain sequence. Its target is not known. These data are taken from a study of response to subunit inactivated influenza vaccine. MiXCR, run by TCRdb on the RT-PCR reads, gives a single entry per CDR3 protein. This table has a few hundred thousand distinct CDR3 sequences, less than 25% appearing once. Study-wide points: Every seasonal influenza vaccination brings in few new T cells, the authors suggested.

The germline V gene has CDR1 MNHNS and CDR2 SASEGT. The CDR3 is 13 amino acids. The ends were cut back, 8 bases at V and 4 bases at J, with 12 bases in the middle. The sequences come from PBMCs from blood, collected less than 22 months after vaccination. This TCR was recovered from a man aged 50 to 69 who received an inactivated influenza vaccine. The chain combines TRBV6-1 with TRBJ1-5; the D is unclear. CDR3 nucleotides: TGTGCCAGCTCGGTCGGTCGGAATCAGCCCCAGCATTTT. Its translation: CASSVGRNQPQHF.